This T cell receptor (beta chain) was documented in a study of blood T cell repertoires in COVID-19. Sequenced by immunoSEQ multiplex PCR; TCRdb stores in-frame clones only, minus some. The sample lists 200,000 to 300,000 clones; approximately 86% were seen once. The V gene lost 5 bases and the J gene lost 1 base, with 11 bases spanning the gap. Germline CDR1 SGDLS, CDR2 YYNGEE. The CDR3 covers 14 residues. The sequenced sample consisted of peripheral blood. This sequence was found in a human donor in a cohort sampled during active COVID-19. V and J are TRBV9 and TRBJ2-3, with a possible D match to TRBD2 (6 bases). The CDR3 DNA reads TGTGCCAGCAGTGTGTTAGCGGGCACAGATACGCAGTATTTT. Its translation: CASSVLAGTDTQYF. The full variable domain, in which reference TRBV9 and TRBJ2-3 provide the parts outside the CDR3, is DSGVTQTPKHLITATGQRVTLRCSPRSGDLSVYWYQQSLDQGLQFLIQYYNGEERAKGNILERFSAQQFPDLHSELNLSSLELGDSALYFCASSVLAGTDTQYFGPGTRLTVL.